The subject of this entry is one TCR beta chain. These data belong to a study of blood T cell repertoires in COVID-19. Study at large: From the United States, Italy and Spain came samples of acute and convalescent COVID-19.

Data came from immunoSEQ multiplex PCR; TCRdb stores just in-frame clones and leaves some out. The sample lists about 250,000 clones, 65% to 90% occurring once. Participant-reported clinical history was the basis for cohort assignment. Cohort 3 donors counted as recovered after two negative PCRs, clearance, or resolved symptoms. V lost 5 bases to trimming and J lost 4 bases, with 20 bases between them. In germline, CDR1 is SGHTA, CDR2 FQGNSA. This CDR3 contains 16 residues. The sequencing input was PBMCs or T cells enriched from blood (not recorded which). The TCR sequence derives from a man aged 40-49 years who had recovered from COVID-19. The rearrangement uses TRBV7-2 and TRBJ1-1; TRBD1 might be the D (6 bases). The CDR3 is CASSPPRGGVSTEAFF. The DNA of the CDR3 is TGTGCCAGCAGCCCCCCGAGAGGGGGAGTCAGCACTGAAGCTTTCTTT. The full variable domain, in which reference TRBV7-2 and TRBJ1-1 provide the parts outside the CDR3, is GAGVSQSPSNKVTEKGKDVELRCDPISGHTALYWYRQSLGQGLEFLIYFQGNSAPDKSGLPSDRFSAERTGGSVSTLTIQRTQQEDSAVYLCASSPPRGGVSTEAFFGQGTRLTVV.